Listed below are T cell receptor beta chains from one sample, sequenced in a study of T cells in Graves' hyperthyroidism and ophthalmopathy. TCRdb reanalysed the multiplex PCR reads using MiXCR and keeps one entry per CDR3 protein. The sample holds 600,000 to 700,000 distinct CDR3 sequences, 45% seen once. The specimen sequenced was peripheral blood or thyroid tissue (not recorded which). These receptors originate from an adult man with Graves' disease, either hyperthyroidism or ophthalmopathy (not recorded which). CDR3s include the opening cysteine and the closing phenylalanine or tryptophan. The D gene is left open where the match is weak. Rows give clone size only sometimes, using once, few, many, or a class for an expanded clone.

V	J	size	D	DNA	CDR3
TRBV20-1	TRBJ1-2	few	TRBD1	TGCAGTGCTAGGACAGGGGGAACCTATGGCTACACCTTC	CSARTGGTYGYTF
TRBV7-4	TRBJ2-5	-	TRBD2	TGTGCCAGCAGCCAGGGCGGGGGAGCGTGGGGGGAGACCCAGTACTTC	CASSQGGGAWGETQYF
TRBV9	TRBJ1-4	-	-	TGTGCCAGCAGCGTAGATGACAGGCTTAATGAAAAACTGTTTTTT	CASSVDDRLNEKLFF
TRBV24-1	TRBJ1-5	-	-	TGTGCCAGCAGCCCGGGACATGGAGCGGGGAATCAGCCCCAGCATTTT	CASSPGHGAGNQPQHF
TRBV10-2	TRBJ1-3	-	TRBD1	TGCGCCAGCAGTGGAGGACAGGGAGGAAACACCATATATTTT	CASSGGQGGNTIYF
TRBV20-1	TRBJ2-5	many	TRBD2	TGCAGTGCTAGAGACCGTCTAGCGGGAGAGACCCAGTACTTC	CSARDRLAGETQYF
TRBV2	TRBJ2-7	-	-	TGTGCCAGCAGACAGGGTATCTACGAGCAGTACTTC	CASRQGIYEQYF
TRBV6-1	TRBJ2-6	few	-	TGTGCCAGCAGTGAGAGGCCTGGGGCCAACGTCCTGACTTTC	CASSERPGANVLTF
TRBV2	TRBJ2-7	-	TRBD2	TGTGCCAGCAGTGAAGGGCTAGCGGGGGACTACGAGCAGTACTTC	CASSEGLAGDYEQYF
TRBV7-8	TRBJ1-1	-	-	TGTGCCAGCAGCGTACCCCAGGGAACTAATGAAGCTTTCTTT	CASSVPQGTNEAFF
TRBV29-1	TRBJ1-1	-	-	TGCAGCGTTGGCCGGGGCGCTGAAGCTTTCTTT	CSVGRGAEAFF
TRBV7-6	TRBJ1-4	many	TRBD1	TGTGCCAGCAGCGTGACAGGGGCTAATGAAAAACTGTTTTTT	CASSVTGANEKLFF
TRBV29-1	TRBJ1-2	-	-	TGCAGCGTAGTCCCAGGGAGGGTGTCCTTAAGTTATGGCTACACCTTC	CSVVPGRVSLSYGYTF
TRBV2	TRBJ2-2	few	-	TGTGCCAGCACGGAACAATACCGGGACAAGAACACCGGGGAGCTGTTTTTT	CASTEQYRDKNTGELFF
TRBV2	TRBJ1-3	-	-	TGTGCCAGCTACTCTCTGGAACTCGGAAACACCATATATTTT	CASYSLELGNTIYF
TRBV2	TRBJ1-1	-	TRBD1	TGTGCCAGCAGCGTGGGGACAGGGGGCGCGTATACTGAAGCTTTCTTT	CASSVGTGGAYTEAFF
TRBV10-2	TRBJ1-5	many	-	TGCGCCAGTAGACAAGGGGATCAGCCCCAGCATTTT	CASRQGDQPQHF